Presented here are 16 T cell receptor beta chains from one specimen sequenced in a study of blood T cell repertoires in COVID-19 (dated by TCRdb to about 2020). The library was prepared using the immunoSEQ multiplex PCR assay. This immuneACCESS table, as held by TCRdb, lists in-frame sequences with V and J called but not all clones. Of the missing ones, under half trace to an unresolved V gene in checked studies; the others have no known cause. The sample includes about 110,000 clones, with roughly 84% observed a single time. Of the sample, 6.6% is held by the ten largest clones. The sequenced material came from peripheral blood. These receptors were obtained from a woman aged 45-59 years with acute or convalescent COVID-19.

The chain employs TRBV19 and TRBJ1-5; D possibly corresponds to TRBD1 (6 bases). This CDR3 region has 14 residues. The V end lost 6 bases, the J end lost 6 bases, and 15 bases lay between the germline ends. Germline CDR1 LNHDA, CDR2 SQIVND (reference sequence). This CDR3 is CASSPGDLRQPQHF. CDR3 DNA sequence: TGTGCCAGTAGCCCAGGGGATTTGCGTCAGCCCCAGCATTTT. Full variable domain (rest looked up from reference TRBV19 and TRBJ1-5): DGGITQSPKYLFRKEGQNVTLSCEQNLNHDAMYWYRQDPGQGLRLIYYSQIVNDFQKGDIAEGYSVSREKKESFPLTVTSAQKNPTAFYLCASSPGDLRQPQHFGDGTRLSIL.

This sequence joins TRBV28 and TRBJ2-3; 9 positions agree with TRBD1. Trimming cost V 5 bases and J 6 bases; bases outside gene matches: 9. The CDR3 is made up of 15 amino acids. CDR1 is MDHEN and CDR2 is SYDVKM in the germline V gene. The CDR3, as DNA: TGTGCCAGCAGTGGACCGGGACAGGGTGCTGATACGCAGTATTTT. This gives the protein CASSGPGQGADTQYF.

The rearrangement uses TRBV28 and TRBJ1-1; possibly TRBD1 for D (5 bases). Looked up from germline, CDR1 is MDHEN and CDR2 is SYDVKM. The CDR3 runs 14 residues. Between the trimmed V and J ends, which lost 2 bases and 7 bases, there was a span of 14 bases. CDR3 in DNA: TGTGCCAGCAGTTTAAAGGGACTCCGATATGAAGCTTTCTTT. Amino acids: CASSLKGLRYEAFF.

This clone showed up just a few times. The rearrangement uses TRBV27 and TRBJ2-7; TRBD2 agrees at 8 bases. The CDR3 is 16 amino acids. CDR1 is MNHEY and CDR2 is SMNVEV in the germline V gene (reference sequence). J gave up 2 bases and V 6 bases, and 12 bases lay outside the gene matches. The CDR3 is CASSRGGGGIPYEQYF. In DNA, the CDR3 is TGTGCCAGCAGCCGGGGGGGCGGGGGAATCCCCTACGAGCAGTACTTC.

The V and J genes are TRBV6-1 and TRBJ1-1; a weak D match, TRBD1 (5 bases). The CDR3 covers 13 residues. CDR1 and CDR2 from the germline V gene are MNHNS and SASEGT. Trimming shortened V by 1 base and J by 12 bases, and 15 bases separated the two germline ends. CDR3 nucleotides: TGTGCCAGCAGTGAAGAAAGGGGCACCTCTCCTTTCTTT. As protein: CASSEERGTSPFF.

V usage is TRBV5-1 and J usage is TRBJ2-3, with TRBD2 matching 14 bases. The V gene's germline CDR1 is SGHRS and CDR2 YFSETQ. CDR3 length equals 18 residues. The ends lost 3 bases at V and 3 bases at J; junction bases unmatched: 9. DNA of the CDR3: TGCGCCAGCAGCTCCACAACGACTAGCGGGGGGGGAACAGATACGCAGTATTTT. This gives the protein CASSSTTTSGGGTDTQYF.

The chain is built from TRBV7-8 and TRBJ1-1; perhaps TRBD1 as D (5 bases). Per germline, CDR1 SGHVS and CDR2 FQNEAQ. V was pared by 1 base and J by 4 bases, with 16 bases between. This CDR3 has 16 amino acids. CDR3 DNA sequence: TGTGCCAGCAGCTTAGGGGGGACGCGGGGAATCACTGAAGCTTTCTTT. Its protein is CASSLGGTRGITEAFF.

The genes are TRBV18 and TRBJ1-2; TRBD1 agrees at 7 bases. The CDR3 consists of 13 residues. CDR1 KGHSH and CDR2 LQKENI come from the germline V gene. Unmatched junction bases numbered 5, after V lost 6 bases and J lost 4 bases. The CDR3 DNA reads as TGTGCCAGCTCGTCGGGACAGCTCTATGGCTACACCTTC. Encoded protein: CASSSGQLYGYTF.

This CDR3 is CASSLRGTESIGELFF. The CDR3 DNA sequence: TGTGCCAGCAGTTTACGCGGGACGGAAAGCATCGGGGAGCTGTTTTTT. This chain connects TRBV27 to TRBJ2-2; maybe TRBD2 (6 bases). The ends were cut back, 2 bases at V and 7 bases at J, with 17 bases in the middle. The CDR3 is 16 residues long. Germline-derived CDR1 and CDR2 are MNHEY and SMNVEV (reference sequence).

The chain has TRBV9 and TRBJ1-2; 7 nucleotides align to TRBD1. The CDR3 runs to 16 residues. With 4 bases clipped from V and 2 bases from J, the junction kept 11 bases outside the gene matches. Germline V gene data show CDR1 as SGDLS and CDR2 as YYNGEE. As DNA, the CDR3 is TGTGCCAGCAGCCCCCTGGGGACAGAAATAAACTATGGCTACACCTTC. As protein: CASSPLGTEINYGYTF.

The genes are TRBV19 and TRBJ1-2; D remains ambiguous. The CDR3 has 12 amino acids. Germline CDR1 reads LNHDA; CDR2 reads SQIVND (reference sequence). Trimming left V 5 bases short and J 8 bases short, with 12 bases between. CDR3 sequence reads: CASSLQRGGYTF. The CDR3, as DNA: TGTGCCAGTAGTCTCCAACGGGGAGGCTACACCTTC.

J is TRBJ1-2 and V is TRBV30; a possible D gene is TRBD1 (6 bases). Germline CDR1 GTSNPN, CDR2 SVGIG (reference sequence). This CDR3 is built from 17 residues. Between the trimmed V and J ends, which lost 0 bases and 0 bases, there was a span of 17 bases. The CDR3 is CAWSVVGQRGPNYGYTF. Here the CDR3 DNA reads TGTGCCTGGAGTGTTGTCGGACAGAGGGGACCTAACTATGGCTACACCTTC.

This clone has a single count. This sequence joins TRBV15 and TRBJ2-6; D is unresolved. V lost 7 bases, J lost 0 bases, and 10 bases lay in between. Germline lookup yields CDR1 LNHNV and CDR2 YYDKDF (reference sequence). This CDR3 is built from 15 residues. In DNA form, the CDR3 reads TGTGCCACCACGGCCGGGTACTCTGGGGCCAACGTCCTGACTTTC. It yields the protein CATTAGYSGANVLTF. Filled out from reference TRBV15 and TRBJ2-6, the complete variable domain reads DAMVIQNPRYQVTQFGKPVTLSCSQTLNHNVMYWYQQKSSQAPKLLFHYYDKDFNNEADTPDNFQSRRPNTSFCFLDIRSPGLGDTAMYLCATTAGYSGANVLTFGAGSRLTVL.

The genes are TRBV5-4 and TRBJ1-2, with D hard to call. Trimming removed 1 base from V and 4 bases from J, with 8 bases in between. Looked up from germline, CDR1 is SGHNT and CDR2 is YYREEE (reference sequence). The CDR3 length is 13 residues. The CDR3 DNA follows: TGTGCCAGCAGCTTGAATCCGAGCTATGGCTACACCTTC. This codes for CASSLNPSYGYTF.

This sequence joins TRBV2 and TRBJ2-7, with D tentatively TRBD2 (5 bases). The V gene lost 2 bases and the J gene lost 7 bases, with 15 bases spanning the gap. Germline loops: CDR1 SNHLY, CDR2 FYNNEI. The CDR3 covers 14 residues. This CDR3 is CASSEMIGLTEQYF. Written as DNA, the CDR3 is TGTGCCAGCAGTGAAATGATAGGACTTACGGAGCAGTACTTC.

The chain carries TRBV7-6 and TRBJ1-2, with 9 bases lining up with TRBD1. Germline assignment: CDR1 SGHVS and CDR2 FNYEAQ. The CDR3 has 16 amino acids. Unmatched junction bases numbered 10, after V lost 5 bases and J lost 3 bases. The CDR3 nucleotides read TGTGCCAGCAGCCGAGGGGGGACAGGGACCCACTATGGCTACACCTTC. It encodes CASSRGGTGTHYGYTF. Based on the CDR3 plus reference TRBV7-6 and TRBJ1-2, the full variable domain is GAGVSQSPRYKVTKRGQDVALRCDPISGHVSLYWYRQALGQGPEFLTYFNYEAQQDKSGLPNDRFSAERPEGSISTLTIQRTEQRDSAMYRCASSRGGTGTHYGYTFGSGTRLTVV.